This T cell receptor (beta chain) was profiled in a study of blood T cells in healthy people across ages. Together with a sample-barcoded 5' primer, a J-beta primer mix was included in a second PCR lasting about 7 to 12 cycles. TCRdb analysed the 5' RACE reads with MiXCR anew, one entry per CDR3 protein. The repertoire holds about 650,000 distinct CDR3 sequences, with 32% as singletons. In regard to this clonotype: Its antigen is undetermined. A much larger clonotype is one base distant, so this may be a read error.

The study, taken as a whole, reports: Whereas aged donors had fewer naive CD4+ cells, long-lived donors had more of them and higher diversity.

The CDR3 spans 13 residues. Every donor contributed roughly 10 milliliters of peripheral blood by blood draw. This TCR was sampled from a woman older than 75 in good health. Input material: blood. The chain couples TRBV12-3 or TRBV12-4 to TRBJ2-4; no firm D call. Gene TRBJ2-7 matches the end of the DNA better, so the J call may be wrong. The CDR3 nucleotides are TGTGCCAGCAGCTTGCTAGTATCCTGCGAGCAGTACTTC. This gives the protein CASSLLVSCEQYF.